These T cell receptor beta chains were read from a single sample in a study of cytomegalovirus exposure and HLA in healthy donors. The protocol was immunoSEQ multiplex PCR, while the TCRdb copy is restricted to in-frame clones and leaves out a portion. The table lists around 150,000 clones, over 65% of them singletons. Sequenced input: PBMCs. The receptors come from a man aged 35 to 55 in good health and CMV-seropositive. Both conserved end residues are part of each CDR3. D genes are given only for firm matches. Only some rows state a clone size, as once, few, many or a class for expanded clones.

j_call | clone_size | v_call | d_call | cdr3_aa | cdr3_nt
TRBJ2-6 | once | TRBV9 | . | CASSVGGLGGANVLTF | TGTGCCAGCAGCGTAGGAGGGCTAGGCGGGGCCAACGTCCTGACTTTC
TRBJ2-1 | . | TRBV5-1 | . | CASSSSGDEQFF | TGCGCCAGCAGCTCTTCAGGGGATGAGCAGTTCTTC
TRBJ2-3 | . | TRBV27 | TRBD2 | CASTSSGGEPSTDTQYF | TGTGCCAGCACGTCTAGCGGGGGGGAACCCAGCACAGATACGCAGTATTTT
TRBJ1-1 | . | TRBV5-4 | TRBD1 | CASRQDRESPEAFF | TGTGCCAGCAGGCAGGACAGGGAATCCCCTGAGGCTTTCTTT
TRBJ2-2 | few | TRBV19 | TRBD1 | CATATGMGTGELFF | TGTGCCACCGCGACAGGGATGGGGACCGGGGAGCTGTTTTTT
TRBJ2-1 | . | TRBV6-5 | TRBD2 | CASSPLAAIYNEQFF | TGTGCCAGCAGTCCTCTAGCGGCCATATACAATGAGCAGTTCTTC
TRBJ1-1 | few | TRBV6-5 | . | CASLKAFF | TGTGCCAGCCTTAAAGCTTTCTTT
TRBJ1-2 | once | TRBV18 | . | CASSPLSRSRANYGYTF | TGTGCCAGCTCACCACTTTCAAGGAGTAGAGCTAACTATGGCTACACCTTC
TRBJ1-3 | . | TRBV5-1 | TRBD1 | CASSLEKQGASGNTIYF | TGCGCCAGCAGCTTGGAAAAACAGGGGGCCTCTGGAAACACCATATATTTT
TRBJ2-5 | . | TRBV11-2 | TRBD1 | CASSSYRGQETQYF | TGTGCCAGCAGCTCGTACAGGGGCCAAGAGACCCAGTACTTC
TRBJ1-5 | . | TRBV29-1 | TRBD1 | CSVGGQGEQPQHF | TGCAGCGTTGGTGGACAGGGCGAACAGCCCCAGCATTTT
TRBJ2-5 | . | TRBV9 | TRBD1 | CASSLRPLTSGTGRETQYF | TGTGCCAGCAGCTTGAGGCCCCTGACTTCCGGGACAGGGAGGGAGACCCAGTACTTC
TRBJ2-3 | few | TRBV5-4 | . | CASSHRDSTDTQYF | TGTGCCAGCAGCCACAGGGATAGTACAGATACGCAGTATTTT
TRBJ2-5 | . | TRBV2 | TRBD2 | CASSESVLAGGSQYF | TGTGCCAGCAGTGAATCGGTGCTAGCGGGAGGGTCCCAGTACTTC
TRBJ2-1 | few | TRBV7-9 | . | CASSLDPSTIYEQFF | TGTGCCAGCAGCTTAGATCCCAGTACCATTTATGAGCAGTTCTTC
TRBJ1-2 | few | TRBV6-6 | TRBD1 | CASSFTGVTNYGYTF | TGTGCCAGCAGTTTTACAGGGGTGACGAACTATGGCTACACCTTC
TRBJ2-7 | . | TRBV5-1 | . | CASSLEPSGDEQYF | TGCGCCAGCAGCTTGGAGCCCTCAGGCGACGAGCAGTACTTC
TRBJ2-5 | . | TRBV25-1 | TRBD1 | CASSEWTGGQETQYF | TGTGCCAGCAGTGAATGGACAGGGGGCCAAGAGACCCAGTACTTC
TRBJ1-2 | few | TRBV5-1 | . | CASSLGSGLNYGYTF | TGCGCCAGCAGCTTGGGGTCAGGGCTTAACTATGGCTACACCTTC
TRBJ1-2 | . | TRBV7-3 | . | CASSPGTPSYGYTF | TGTGCCAGCAGCCCAGGGACACCATCCTATGGCTACACCTTC
TRBJ2-5 | few | TRBV25-1 | TRBD1 | CASSPRTGKEETQYF | TGTGCCAGCAGTCCTCGGACAGGGAAGGAAGAGACCCAGTACTTC
TRBJ2-1 | . | TRBV7-3 | TRBD2 | CASSHGGAGEQFF | TGTGCCAGCAGCCACGGGGGGGCGGGTGAGCAGTTCTTC
TRBJ2-3 | . | TRBV9 | . | CASSPVEDFTDTQYF | TGTGCCAGCAGCCCAGTGGAGGATTTCACAGATACGCAGTATTTT
TRBJ1-1 | . | TRBV6-1 | TRBD1 | CASKKQGIEAFF | TGTGCCAGCAAGAAACAGGGGATTGAAGCTTTCTTT
TRBJ2-7 | few | TRBV5-4 | . | CASSPQAASYEQYF | TGTGCCAGCAGCCCCCAGGCCGCCTCCTACGAGCAGTACTTC
TRBJ1-1 | . | TRBV5-4 | TRBD1 | CASSPQQGVGTEAFF | TGTGCCAGCAGCCCGCAACAGGGGGTGGGGACTGAAGCTTTCTTT
TRBJ1-2 | . | TRBV30 | . | CAWPGGGGYGYTF | TGTGCCTGGCCTGGGGGAGGGGGCTATGGCTACACCTTC
TRBJ1-2 | . | TRBV4-2 | TRBD1 | CASSQDEVGGEYGYTF | TGTGCCAGCAGCCAAGATGAGGTAGGGGGCGAGTATGGCTACACCTTC
TRBJ2-1 | . | TRBV10-3 | TRBD2 | CAISGRSGRGVLYNEQFF | TGTGCCATCAGTGGGAGGTCGGGGCGGGGGGTTCTCTACAATGAGCAGTTCTTC
TRBJ1-1 | . | TRBV25-1 | . | CASSERDPTNTEAFF | TGTGCCAGCAGTGAACGGGATCCTACGAACACTGAAGCTTTCTTT
TRBJ2-7 | few | TRBV6-5 | TRBD2 | CASSTLAGGRYEQYF | TGTGCCAGCAGTACCCTAGCGGGGGGGAGATACGAGCAGTACTTC
TRBJ2-5 | . | TRBV12-2 | . | CASRLALRGGPEVQETQYF | TGTGCAAGTCGCTTAGCTCTGCGGGGGGGCCCGGAGGTCCAAGAGACCCAGTACTTC
TRBJ2-7 | few | TRBV7-2 | TRBD1 | CASSLATGAVYEQYF | TGTGCCAGCAGCTTAGCCACAGGGGCCGTCTACGAGCAGTACTTC
TRBJ1-1 | . | TRBV4-3 | . | CASSQDGGTGTEAFF | TGCGCCAGCAGCCAAGACGGCGGGACGGGGACTGAAGCTTTCTTT
TRBJ2-7 | . | TRBV7-3 | TRBD1 | CASSLMSGGMNEQYF | TGTGCCAGCAGCTTAATGTCAGGGGGTATGAACGAGCAGTACTTC
TRBJ2-5 | few | TRBV27 | . | CASGPSSVVTQYF | TGTGCCAGCGGCCCCTCGTCAGTTGTGACCCAGTACTTC